A selection of T cell receptor beta chains follows, all from one sample in a study of regulatory T cells in long-lasting Graves disease. TCRdb re-called the multiplex PCR reads with MiXCR, one entry per CDR3 protein. Of more than 450,000 distinct CDR3 sequences listed, around 12% were seen once; the top ten hold over 7%. The same specimen was also included in a second study, on T cells in Graves' hyperthyroidism and ophthalmopathy.

Sample: peripheral blood mononuclear cells (PBMCs), taken at new diagnosis, from a patient treated with antithyroid drugs. Receptors originate from a woman in her 30s with Graves disease. CDR3s include the opening cysteine and the closing phenylalanine or tryptophan.

TRBV12-3/TRBV12-4,TRBJ2-7,CASSKGSGSYEQYF
TRBV20-1,TRBJ2-1,CSASGELVEGGSYNEQFF
TRBV5-6,TRBJ2-7,CASGPQETYEQYF
TRBV19,TRBJ2-1,CASTSRSPGLAANEQFF
TRBV6-2/TRBV6-3,TRBJ2-3,CAGTSGSKTDTQYF
TRBV29-1,TRBJ2-1,CSGELAPNVNEQFF
TRBV5-6,TRBJ2-1,CASCLRGGAYNEQFF
TRBV11-2,TRBJ1-4,CASSGRGGKRKLFF
TRBV19,TRBJ1-2,CASSAPPHRSINYGYTF
TRBV2,TRBJ2-7,CASTRLAGDGYEQYF
TRBV9,TRBJ2-2,CASSVERGLTGELFF
TRBV7-9,TRBJ2-5,CASSSPRTGTETQYF
TRBV6-2/TRBV6-3,TRBJ2-3,CASGKREGSDTQYF
TRBV6-5,TRBJ2-2,CASSYLGDPSTGELFF